Here is one TCR beta chain with its context. The antigen remains unidentified. The data derive from a study of T cell responses to AZD1222 COVID-19 vaccine. Profiled with immunoSEQ multiplex PCR; TCRdb holds only in-frame clones, not every one. Of over 100,000 clones in the sample, 88% were seen once. The CDR3 is 11 amino acids. CDR1 and CDR2 (germline): LGHDT, YNNKEL (reference sequence). V lost 1 base, J lost 11 bases, and 8 bases lay in between. Study-level points and caveats: Breadth and depth of Spike-specific TCRs rose after two AZD1222 doses. It was only after the peak T cell response that any repertoires were sampled.

The source of this sequence is an adult in good health. The specimen was peripheral blood, collected on day 0 of AZD1222 vaccination. The chain couples TRBV3-1 (or the pseudogene TRBV3-2) to TRBJ1-1; D uncertain. CDR3 protein: CASSQGTGAFF. CDR3 DNA sequence: TGTGCCAGCAGCCAAGGTACGGGGGCTTTCTTT.